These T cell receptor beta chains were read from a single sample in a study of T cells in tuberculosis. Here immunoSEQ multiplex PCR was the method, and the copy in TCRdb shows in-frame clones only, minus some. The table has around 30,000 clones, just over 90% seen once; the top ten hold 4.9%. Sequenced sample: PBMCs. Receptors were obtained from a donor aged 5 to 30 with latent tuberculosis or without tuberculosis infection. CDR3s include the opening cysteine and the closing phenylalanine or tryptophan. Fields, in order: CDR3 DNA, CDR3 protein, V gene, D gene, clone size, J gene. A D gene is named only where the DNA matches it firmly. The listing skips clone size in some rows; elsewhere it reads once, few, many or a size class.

TGCGCCAGCAGCTTGTTCACTAGCGCCACAGATACGCAGTATTTT CASSLFTSATDTQYF TRBV5-1 TRBD2 . TRBJ2-3
TGTGCCAGTAGTCCCTCCACAGGGACATCGACCATCTATGGCTACACCTTC CASSPSTGTSTIYGYTF TRBV19 . . TRBJ1-2
TGTGCCAGCAGCCAAGATACAGGGGCGCTTAGCAATCAGCCCCAGCATTTT CASSQDTGALSNQPQHF TRBV4-2 TRBD1 . TRBJ1-5
TGCAGCGTTAACAGGGGGCAAGTTTCGAGGGCTTTCTTT CSVNRGQVSRAFF TRBV29-1 TRBD1 . TRBJ1-1
TGTGCCAGCAGCTCGGGGGAGCCGAGCACAGATACGCAGTATTTT CASSSGEPSTDTQYF TRBV5-5 . . TRBJ2-3
TGTGCCAGCAGTTCCCAGCCGGGACTCGCGGGTGAGCAGTTCTTC CASSSQPGLAGEQFF TRBV6-5 . once TRBJ2-1
TGTGCCAGCAGCCGGGACAGGGGGGACTCTGGGGCCAACGTCCTGACTTTC CASSRDRGDSGANVLTF TRBV6-4 TRBD1 . TRBJ2-6
TGTGCCAGCAGTTACTCGGCTAGCACTTACGAGCAGTACTTC CASSYSASTYEQYF TRBV6-5 . . TRBJ2-7
TGTGCCAGCAGCTCTCCCCTTAGCGGGGGGGCTATAGATACGCAGTATTTT CASSSPLSGGAIDTQYF TRBV7-8 TRBD2 . TRBJ2-3
TGTGCCAGCAGCCCCGACAGGGGGACGTCACCCCTCCACTTT CASSPDRGTSPLHF TRBV9 TRBD1 . TRBJ1-6
TGTGCCAGCAGTTCTAGGACATACCTCTACGAGCAGTACTTC CASSSRTYLYEQYF TRBV6-5 . . TRBJ2-7
TGTGCCAGCAGCTTAGCGAGGCTAGCGCTCACCGGGGAGCTGTTTTTT CASSLARLALTGELFF TRBV7-2 . . TRBJ2-2